This TCR beta chain derives from a study of blood T cell repertoires in COVID-19. Germline loops: CDR1 KGHSH, CDR2 LQKENI. Trimming removed 6 bases from V and 4 bases from J; junction bases left unmatched: 7. CDR3 length: 15 amino acids. This clone turned up a few times. The data were produced by immunoSEQ multiplex PCR, yet TCRdb's version contains in-frame clones alone and is incomplete. Of around 230,000 clones in the sample, 86% were seen once. The chain links TRBV18 to TRBJ1-1; 11 nucleotides line up with TRBD1. The material sequenced was PBMCs or T cells enriched from blood (not recorded which). This TCR derives from a woman aged 40-49 years with acute COVID-19. The CDR3 protein is CASSAAGTGGTEAFF. CDR3 DNA: TGTGCCAGCTCCGCAGCAGGGACAGGGGGCACTGAAGCTTTCTTT.